This T cell receptor (beta chain) is from a study of blood T cell repertoires in COVID-19. Study in general: The analysed material was cDNA or gDNA that came from T cells, B-cell-depleted T cells, or PBMCs.

Method: immunoSEQ multiplex PCR; TCRdb's copy keeps in-frame clones and lacks some. Among 250,000 to 300,000 clones listed, 80% to 90% were seen once. The CDR3 is 18 residues long. Germline trimming cut 5 bases from V and 2 bases from J; bases unmatched to any gene: 6. The V gene's germline CDR1 is SEHNR and CDR2 FQNEAQ (reference sequence). Seattle patients were enrolled while actively infected and followed longitudinally. In its sample, this clone was seen once. Specimen: peripheral blood. This TCR derives from a woman aged 25 to 45 with COVID-19, enrolled during active disease. This rearrangement joins TRBV7-9 to TRBJ2-1; 16 nucleotides agree with TRBD2. This chain's CDR3 is CASSPGLAGGATYNEQFF. In nucleotides, the CDR3 is TGTGCCAGCAGCCCGGGACTAGCGGGGGGGGCTACCTACAATGAGCAGTTCTTC.